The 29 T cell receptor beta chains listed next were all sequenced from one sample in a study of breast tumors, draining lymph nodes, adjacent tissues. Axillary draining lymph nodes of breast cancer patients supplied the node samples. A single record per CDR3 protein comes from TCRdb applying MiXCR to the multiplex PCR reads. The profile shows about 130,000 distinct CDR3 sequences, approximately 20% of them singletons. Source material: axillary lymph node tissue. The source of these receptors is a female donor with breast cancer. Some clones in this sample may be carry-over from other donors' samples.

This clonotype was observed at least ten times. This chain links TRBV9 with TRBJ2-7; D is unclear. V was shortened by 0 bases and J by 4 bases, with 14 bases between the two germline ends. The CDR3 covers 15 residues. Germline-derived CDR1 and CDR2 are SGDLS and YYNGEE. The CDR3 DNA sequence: TGTGCCAGCAGCGTAGGCACCGACGTAGATTACGAGCAGTACTTC. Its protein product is CASSVGTDVDYEQYF.

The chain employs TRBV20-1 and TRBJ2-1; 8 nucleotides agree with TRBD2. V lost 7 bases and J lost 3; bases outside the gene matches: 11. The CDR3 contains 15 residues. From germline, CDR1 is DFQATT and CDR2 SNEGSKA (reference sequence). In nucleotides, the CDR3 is TGCAGTGTACCCTTTGGCGGGGGGATCTACAATGAGCAGTTCTTC. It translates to CSVPFGGGIYNEQFF.

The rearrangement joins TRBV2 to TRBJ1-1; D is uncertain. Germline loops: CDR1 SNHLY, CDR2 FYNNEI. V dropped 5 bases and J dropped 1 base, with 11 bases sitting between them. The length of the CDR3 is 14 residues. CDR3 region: CASSRSQPNTEAFF. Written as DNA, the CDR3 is TGTGCCAGCAGTAGGTCACAGCCGAACACTGAAGCTTTCTTT.

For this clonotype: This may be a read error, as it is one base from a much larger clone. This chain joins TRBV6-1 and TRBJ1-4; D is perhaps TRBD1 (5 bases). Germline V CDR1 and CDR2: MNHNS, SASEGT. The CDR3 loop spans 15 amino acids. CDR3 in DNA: TGTACCAGCAGTGGGTTGCCGGGGGAGAATGAAAAACTGTTTTTT. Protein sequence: CTSSGLPGENEKLFF.

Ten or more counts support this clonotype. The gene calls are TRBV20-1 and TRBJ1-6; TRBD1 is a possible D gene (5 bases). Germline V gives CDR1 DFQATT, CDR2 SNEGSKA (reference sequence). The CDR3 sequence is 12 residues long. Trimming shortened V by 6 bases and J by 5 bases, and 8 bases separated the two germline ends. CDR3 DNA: TGCAGTGCCTCGGACAATAATTCACCCCTCCACTTT. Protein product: CSASDNNSPLHF.

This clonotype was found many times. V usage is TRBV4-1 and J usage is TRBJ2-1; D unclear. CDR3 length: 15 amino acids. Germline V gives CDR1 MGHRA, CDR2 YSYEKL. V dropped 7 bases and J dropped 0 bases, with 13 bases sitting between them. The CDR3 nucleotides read TGCGCCAGCAACGTCGACGGAAGCTCCTACAATGAGCAGTTCTTC. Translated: CASNVDGSSYNEQFF.

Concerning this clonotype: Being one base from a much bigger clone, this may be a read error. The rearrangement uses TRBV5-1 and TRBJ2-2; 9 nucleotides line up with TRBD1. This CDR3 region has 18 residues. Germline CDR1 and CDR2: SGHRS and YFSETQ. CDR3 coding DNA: TGCGCCAGCAGTCGGACCGGGACAGGGAGGCAGGACACCGGGGAGCGGTTTTTT. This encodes CASSRTGTGRQDTGERFF.

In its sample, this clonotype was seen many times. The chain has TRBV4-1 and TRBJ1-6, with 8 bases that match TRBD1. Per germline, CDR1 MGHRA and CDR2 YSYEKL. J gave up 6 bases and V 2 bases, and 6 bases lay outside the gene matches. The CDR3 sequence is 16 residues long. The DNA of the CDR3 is TGCGCCAGCAGCCAACTCTCCGGGACAGGTAATTCACCCCTCCACTTT. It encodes CASSQLSGTGNSPLHF.

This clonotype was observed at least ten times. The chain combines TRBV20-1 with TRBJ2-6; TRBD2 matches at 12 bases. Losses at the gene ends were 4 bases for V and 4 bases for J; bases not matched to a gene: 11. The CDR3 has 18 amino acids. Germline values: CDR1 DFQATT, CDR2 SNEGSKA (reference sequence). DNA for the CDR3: TGCAGTGCTAAGCAACCTCTAGCGGGGGGGCCGGGGGCCAACGTCCTGACTTTC. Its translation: CSAKQPLAGGPGANVLTF.

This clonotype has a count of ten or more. CDR3 coding DNA: TGTGCCAGTAGTACTCCTATCCGTGTGACCGAACTTTACAATGAGCAGTTCTTC. It yields the protein CASSTPIRVTELYNEQFF. V is TRBV19 and J is TRBJ2-1; no clear D gene. CDR1 LNHDA and CDR2 SQIVND come from the germline V gene (reference sequence). The CDR3 is 18 residues long. V lost 4 bases to trimming and J lost 4 bases, with 23 bases between them.

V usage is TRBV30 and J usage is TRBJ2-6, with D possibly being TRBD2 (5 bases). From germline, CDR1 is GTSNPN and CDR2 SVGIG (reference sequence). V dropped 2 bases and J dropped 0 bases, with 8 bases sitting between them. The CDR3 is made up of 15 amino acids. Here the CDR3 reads CAWSIGSSGANVLTF. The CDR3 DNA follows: TGTGCCTGGAGTATAGGGAGCTCTGGGGCCAACGTCCTGACTTTC.

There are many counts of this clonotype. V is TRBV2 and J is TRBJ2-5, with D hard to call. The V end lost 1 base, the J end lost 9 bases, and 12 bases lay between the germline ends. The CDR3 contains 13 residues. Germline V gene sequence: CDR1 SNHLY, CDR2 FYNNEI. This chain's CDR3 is CASSEEMVGPQYF. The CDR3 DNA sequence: TGTGCCAGCAGTGAAGAGATGGTTGGACCCCAGTACTTC.

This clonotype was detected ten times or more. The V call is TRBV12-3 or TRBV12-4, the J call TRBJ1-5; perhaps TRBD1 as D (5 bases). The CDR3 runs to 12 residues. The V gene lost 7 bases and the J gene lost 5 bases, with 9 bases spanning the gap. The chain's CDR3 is CASTWGDQPQHF. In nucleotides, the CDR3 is TGTGCCAGCACCTGGGGGGATCAGCCCCAGCATTTT.

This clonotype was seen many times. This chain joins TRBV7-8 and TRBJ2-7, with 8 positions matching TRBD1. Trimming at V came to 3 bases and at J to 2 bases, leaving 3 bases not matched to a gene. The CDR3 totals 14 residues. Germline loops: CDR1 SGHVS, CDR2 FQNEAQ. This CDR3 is CASSFRTGTYEQYF. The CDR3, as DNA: TGTGCCAGCAGCTTTAGGACAGGGACCTACGAGCAGTACTTC.

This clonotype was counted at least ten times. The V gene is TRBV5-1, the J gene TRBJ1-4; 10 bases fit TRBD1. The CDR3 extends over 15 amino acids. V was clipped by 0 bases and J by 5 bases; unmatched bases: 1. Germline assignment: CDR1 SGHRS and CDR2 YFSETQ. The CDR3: CASSLAGQGNEKLFF. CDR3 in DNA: TGCGCCAGCAGCTTGGCGGGACAGGGGAATGAAAAACTGTTTTTT. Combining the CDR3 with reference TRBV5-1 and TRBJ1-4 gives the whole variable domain KAGVTQTPRYLIKTRGQQVTLSCSPISGHRSVSWYQQTPGQGLQFLFEYFSETQRNKGNFPGRFSGRQFSNSRSEMNVSTLELGDSALYLCASSLAGQGNEKLFFGSGTQLSVL.

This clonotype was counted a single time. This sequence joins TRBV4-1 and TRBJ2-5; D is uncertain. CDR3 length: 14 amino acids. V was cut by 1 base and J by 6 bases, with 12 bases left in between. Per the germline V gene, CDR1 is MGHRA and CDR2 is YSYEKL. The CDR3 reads CASSQAGSPQTQYF. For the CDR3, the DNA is TGCGCCAGCAGCCAAGCTGGCAGTCCCCAGACCCAGTACTTC.

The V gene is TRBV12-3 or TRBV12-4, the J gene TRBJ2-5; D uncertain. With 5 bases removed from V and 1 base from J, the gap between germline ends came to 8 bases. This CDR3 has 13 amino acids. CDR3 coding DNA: TGTGCCAGCAGTCAATACTTCCAAGAGACCCAGTACTTC. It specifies CASSQYFQETQYF.

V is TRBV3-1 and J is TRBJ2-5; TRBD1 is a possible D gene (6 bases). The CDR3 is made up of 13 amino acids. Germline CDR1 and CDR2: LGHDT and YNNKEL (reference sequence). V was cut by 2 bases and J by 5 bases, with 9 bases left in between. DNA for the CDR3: TGTGCCAGCAGCCAAACAGGGCCGGAGACCCAGTACTTC. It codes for CASSQTGPETQYF.

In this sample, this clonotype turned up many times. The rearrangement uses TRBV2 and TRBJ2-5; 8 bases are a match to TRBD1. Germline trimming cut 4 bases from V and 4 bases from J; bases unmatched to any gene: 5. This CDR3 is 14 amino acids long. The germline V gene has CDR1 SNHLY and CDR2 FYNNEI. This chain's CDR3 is CASSVTTGGETQYF. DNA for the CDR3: TGTGCCAGCAGTGTAACCACAGGGGGAGAGACCCAGTACTTC.

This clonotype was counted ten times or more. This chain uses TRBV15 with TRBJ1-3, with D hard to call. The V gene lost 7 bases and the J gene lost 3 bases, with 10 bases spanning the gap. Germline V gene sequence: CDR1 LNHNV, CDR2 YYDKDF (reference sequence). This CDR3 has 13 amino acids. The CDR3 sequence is CATNTRFGNTIYF. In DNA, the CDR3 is TGTGCCACCAACACGAGGTTTGGAAACACCATATATTTT.

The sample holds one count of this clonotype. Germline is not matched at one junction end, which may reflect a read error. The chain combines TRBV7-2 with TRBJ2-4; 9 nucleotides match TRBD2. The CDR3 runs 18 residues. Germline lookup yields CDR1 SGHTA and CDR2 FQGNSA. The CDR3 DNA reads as TGTGCCAGCAGCTTAAGTAGCGGGAGTTTTGTAGCCAAAGACATTCAGTACTTC. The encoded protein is CASSLSSGSFVAKDIQYF.

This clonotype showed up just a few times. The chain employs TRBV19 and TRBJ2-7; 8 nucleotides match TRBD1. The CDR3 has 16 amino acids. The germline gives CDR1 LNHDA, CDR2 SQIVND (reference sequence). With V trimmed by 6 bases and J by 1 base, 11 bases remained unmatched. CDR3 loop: CASSRSGTGFSYEQYF. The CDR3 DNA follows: TGTGCCAGTAGCAGAAGTGGGACAGGCTTTTCCTACGAGCAGTACTTC. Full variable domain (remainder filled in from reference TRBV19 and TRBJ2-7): DGGITQSPKYLFRKEGQNVTLSCEQNLNHDAMYWYRQDPGQGLRLIYYSQIVNDFQKGDIAEGYSVSREKKESFPLTVTSAQKNPTAFYLCASSRSGTGFSYEQYFGPGTRLTVT.

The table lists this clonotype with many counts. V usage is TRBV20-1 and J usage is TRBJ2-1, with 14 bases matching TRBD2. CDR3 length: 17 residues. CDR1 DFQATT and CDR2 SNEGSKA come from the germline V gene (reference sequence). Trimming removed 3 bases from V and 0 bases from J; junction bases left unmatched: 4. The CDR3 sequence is CSASGLAGGPSYNEQFF. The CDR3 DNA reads TGCAGTGCTAGCGGACTAGCGGGAGGACCCTCCTACAATGAGCAGTTCTTC.

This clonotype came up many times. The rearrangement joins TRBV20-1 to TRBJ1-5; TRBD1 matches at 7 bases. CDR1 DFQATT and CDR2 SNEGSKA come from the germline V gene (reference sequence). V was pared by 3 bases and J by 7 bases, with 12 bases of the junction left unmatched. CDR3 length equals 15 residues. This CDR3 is CSARGDSGLGQPQHF. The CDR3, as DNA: TGCAGTGCTAGGGGGGACAGCGGCCTGGGGCAGCCCCAGCATTTT.

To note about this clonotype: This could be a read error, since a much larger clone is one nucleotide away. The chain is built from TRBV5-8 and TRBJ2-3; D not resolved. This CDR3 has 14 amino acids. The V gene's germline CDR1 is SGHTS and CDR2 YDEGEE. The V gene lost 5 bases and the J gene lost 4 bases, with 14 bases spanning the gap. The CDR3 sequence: CASRRLGPADTQYF. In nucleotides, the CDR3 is TGTGCCAGCAGGCGGCTAGGCCCCGCAGATACGCAGTATTTT.

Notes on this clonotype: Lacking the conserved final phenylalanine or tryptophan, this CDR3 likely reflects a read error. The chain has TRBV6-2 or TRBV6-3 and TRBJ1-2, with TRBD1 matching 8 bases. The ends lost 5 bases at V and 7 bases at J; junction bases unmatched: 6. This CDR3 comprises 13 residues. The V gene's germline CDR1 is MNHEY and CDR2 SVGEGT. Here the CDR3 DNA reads TGTGCCAGCAGTGGGCCAGGGGGCCTTGGCTACACCCCC. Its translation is CASSGPGGLGYTP.

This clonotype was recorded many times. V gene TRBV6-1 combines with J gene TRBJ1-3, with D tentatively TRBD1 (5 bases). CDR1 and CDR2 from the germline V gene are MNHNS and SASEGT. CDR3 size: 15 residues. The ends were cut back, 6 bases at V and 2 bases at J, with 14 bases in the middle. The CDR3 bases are TGTGCCAGCAGACCCTCTCAGGGTCCTGGAAACACCATATATTTT. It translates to CASRPSQGPGNTIYF.

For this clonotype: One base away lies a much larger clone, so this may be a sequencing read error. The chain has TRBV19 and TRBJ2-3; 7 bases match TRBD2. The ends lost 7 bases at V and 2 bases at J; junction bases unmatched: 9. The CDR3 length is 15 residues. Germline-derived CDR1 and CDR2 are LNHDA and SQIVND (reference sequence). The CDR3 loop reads CASKRGPSTTDTQYF. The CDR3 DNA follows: TGTGCCAGTAAGCGGGGACCTTCTACCACAGATACGCAGTATTTT. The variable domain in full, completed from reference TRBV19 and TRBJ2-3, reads DGGITQSPKYLFRKEGQNVTLSCEQNLNHDAMYWYRQDPGQGLRLIYYSQIVNDFQKGDIAEGYSVSREKKESFPLTVTSAQKNPTAFYLCASKRGPSTTDTQYFGPGTRLTVL.

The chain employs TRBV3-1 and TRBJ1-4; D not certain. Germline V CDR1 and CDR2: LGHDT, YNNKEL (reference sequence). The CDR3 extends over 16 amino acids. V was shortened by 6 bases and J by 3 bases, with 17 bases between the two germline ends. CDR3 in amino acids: CASRPARGRANEKLFF. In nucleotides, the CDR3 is TGTGCCAGCAGACCGGCCCGGGGTAGAGCTAATGAAAAACTGTTTTTT.